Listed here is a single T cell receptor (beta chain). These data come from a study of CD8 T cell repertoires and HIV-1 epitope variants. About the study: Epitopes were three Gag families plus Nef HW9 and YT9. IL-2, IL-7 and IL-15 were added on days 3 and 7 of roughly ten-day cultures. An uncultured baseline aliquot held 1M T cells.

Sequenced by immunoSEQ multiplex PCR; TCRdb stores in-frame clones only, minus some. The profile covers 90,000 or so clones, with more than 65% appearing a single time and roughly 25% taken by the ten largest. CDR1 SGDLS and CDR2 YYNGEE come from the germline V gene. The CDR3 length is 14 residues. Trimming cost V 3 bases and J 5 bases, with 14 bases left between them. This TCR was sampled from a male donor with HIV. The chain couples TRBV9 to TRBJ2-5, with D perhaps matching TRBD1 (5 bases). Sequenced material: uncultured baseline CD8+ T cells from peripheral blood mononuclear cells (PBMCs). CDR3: CASSGPVSGETQYF. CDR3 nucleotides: TGTGCCAGCAGCGGCCCGGTTTCAGGGGAGACCCAGTACTTC. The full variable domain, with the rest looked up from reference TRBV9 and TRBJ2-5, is DSGVTQTPKHLITATGQRVTLRCSPRSGDLSVYWYQQSLDQGLQFLIQYYNGEERAKGNILERFSAQQFPDLHSELNLSSLELGDSALYFCASSGPVSGETQYFGPGTRLLVL.